One sample yielded the 30 T cell receptor beta chains listed below, sequenced in a study of a mutant IDH1 vaccine in newly diagnosed glioma. Sequencing was performed with immunoSEQ multiplex PCR; in TCRdb, only in-frame clones are kept and a portion is missing. Seen here are about 50,000 clones, around four fifths observed once, and the top ten hold roughly 4%. No antigen has been assigned to these receptors. The time point is: week 35, safety follow-up. Vaccination comprised doses that each held 300 ug of mutant IDH1 20-mer peptide, plus topical imiquimod. Source: PBMCs, taken from a glioma patient whose treatment included an IDH1 peptide vaccine. These receptor sequences come from a woman younger than 30 with glioma.

V and J are TRBV7-9 and TRBJ2-2; TRBD2 aligns across 7 bases. The CDR3 spans 15 residues. Germline-derived CDR1 and CDR2 are SEHNR and FQNEAQ (reference sequence). After removal of 3 bases from V and 2 bases from J, the junction contained 3 bases not matched to a gene. For the CDR3, the DNA is TGTGCCAGCAGCTTGGCGGGAGCCAACACCGGGGAGCTGTTTTTT. This sequence encodes CASSLAGANTGELFF. Full variable domain (rest looked up from reference TRBV7-9 and TRBJ2-2): DTGVSQNPRHKITKRGQNVTFRCDPISEHNRLYWYRQTLGQGPEFLTYFQNEAQLEKSRLLSDRFSAERPKGSFSTLEIQRTEQGDSAMYLCASSLAGANTGELFFGEGSRLTVL.

The DNA for the CDR3 is TGTGCCAGCAGCCTACCCTTGGGAAACACCATATATTTT. Encoded protein: CASSLPLGNTIYF. The chain carries TRBV5-4 and TRBJ1-3; D is unresolved. CDR1 and CDR2 (germline): SGHNT, YYREEE (reference sequence). Between the trimmed V and J ends, which lost 4 bases and 4 bases, there was a span of 9 bases. The CDR3 has 13 amino acids.

This chain links TRBV21-1 with TRBJ1-3. TRBV21-1 is listed as a pseudogene. This CDR3 has 15 residues. The CDR3 DNA sequence: TGTGCCAGCAGCAAAGGCCCGGGACGACGAAACACCATATATTTT. This encodes CASSKGPGRRNTIYF.

The rearrangement joins TRBV19 to TRBJ1-1; tentatively, D is TRBD1 (5 bases). Germline V lookup: CDR1 LNHDA, CDR2 SQIVND (reference sequence). Deletions cut 0 bases from V and 2 bases from J, with 7 bases between. The CDR3 totals 14 residues. The DNA of the CDR3 is TGTGCCAGTAGTATAGACAGGGCCAACACTGAAGCTTTCTTT. Its protein is CASSIDRANTEAFF.

The rearrangement uses TRBV30 and TRBJ2-1; unclear D gene. The germline V gene encodes CDR1 GTSNPN and CDR2 SVGIG (reference sequence). CDR3 size: 12 residues. The ends were cut back, 2 bases at V and 5 bases at J, with 7 bases in the middle. CDR3 bases: TGTGCCTGGAGTCCCCGCGACAATGAGCAGTTCTTC. Its protein product is CAWSPRDNEQFF.

About this clone: The junction shows a germline mismatch at one end, possibly a read error. The rearrangement uses TRBV7-9 and TRBJ2-5, with TRBD2 matching 8 bases. Germline values: CDR1 SEHNR, CDR2 FQNEAQ (reference sequence). This CDR3 is built from 13 residues. CDR3 residues: CASSLVGGREGDF. In DNA form, the CDR3 reads TGTGCCAGCAGCCTAGTAGGGGGTCGGGAGGGCGACTTC.

J is TRBJ2-6 and V is TRBV7-8; D ambiguous. Germline loops: CDR1 SGHVS, CDR2 FQNEAQ. This CDR3 is built from 17 residues. Trimming shortened V by 2 bases and J by 3 bases, and 14 bases separated the two germline ends. Written as DNA, the CDR3 is TGTGCCAGCAGCTTAACCGGACCCGGTCTTGGGGCCAACGTCCTGACTTTC. This translates into CASSLTGPGLGANVLTF. Together with reference TRBV7-8 and TRBJ2-6, the CDR3 gives the full variable domain: GAGVSQSPRYKVAKRGQDVALRCDPISGHVSLFWYQQALGQGPEFLTYFQNEAQLDKSGLPSDRFFAERPEGSVSTLKIQRTQQEDSAVYLCASSLTGPGLGANVLTFGAGSRLTVL.

V is TRBV6-5 and J is TRBJ1-1; no clear D. Germline CDR1 is MNHEY and CDR2 is SVGAGI. Trimming shortened V by 0 bases and J by 8 bases, and 16 bases separated the two germline ends. This CDR3 comprises 15 residues. The CDR3 coding sequence is TGTGCCAGCAGTTACTCCAACCCCACGTTAGCCGAAGCTTTCTTT. This sequence encodes CASSYSNPTLAEAFF.

There are a few counts of this clone. The rearrangement links TRBV5-5 to TRBJ1-1; 9 bases map to TRBD1. Germline V lookup: CDR1 SGHKS, CDR2 YYEKEE (reference sequence). This CDR3 comprises 13 residues. The ends lost 5 bases at V and 4 bases at J; junction bases unmatched: 3. CDR3 bases: TGTGCCAGCAGGTTGACAGGGGGCACTGAAGCTTTCTTT. This gives the protein CASRLTGGTEAFF.

The genes are TRBV7-2 and TRBJ2-1, with D possibly matching TRBD1 (5 bases). The V and J ends lost 6 bases and 0 bases respectively, with 12 bases between them. The length of the CDR3 is 15 residues. The V gene's germline CDR1 is SGHTA and CDR2 FQGNSA. CDR3 protein: CASSRDRSSYNEQFF. The CDR3 nucleotides read TGTGCCAGCAGTCGAGACAGAAGCTCCTACAATGAGCAGTTCTTC.

The gene calls are TRBV19 and TRBJ2-7, with D possibly matching TRBD2 (6 bases). CDR3 length: 13 amino acids. Germline-derived CDR1 and CDR2 are LNHDA and SQIVND (reference sequence). Trimming took off 4 bases at V and 4 bases at J, with 11 bases between the two ends. The CDR3 reads CASSSGTPYEQYF. In nucleotides, the CDR3 is TGTGCCAGTAGTAGCGGGACTCCTTACGAGCAGTACTTC.

V is TRBV13 and J is TRBJ2-7; D not certain. Germline V gives CDR1 PRHDT, CDR2 FYEKMQ (reference sequence). The CDR3 spans 13 residues. Trimming pared 1 base from V and 2 bases from J, leaving 6 bases between. CDR3 nucleotides: TGTGCCAGCAGCTTAGAGGGTCCCTACGAGCAGTACTTC. This codes for CASSLEGPYEQYF. Based on the CDR3 plus reference TRBV13 and TRBJ2-7, the full variable domain is AAGVIQSPRHLIKEKRETATLKCYPIPRHDTVYWYQQGPGQDPQFLISFYEKMQSDKGSIPDRFSAQQFSDYHSELNMSSLELGDSALYFCASSLEGPYEQYFGPGTRLTVT.

The rearrangement uses TRBV19 and TRBJ2-7; no reliable D call. Trimming took off 0 bases at V and 3 bases at J, with 12 bases between the two ends. CDR3 length: 15 amino acids. Germline CDR1 reads LNHDA; CDR2 reads SQIVND (reference sequence). CDR3: CASSIETGSNYEQYF. The DNA for the CDR3 is TGTGCCAGTAGTATAGAGACGGGTTCGAACTACGAGCAGTACTTC.

This clone was seen once. The gene calls are TRBV5-6 and TRBJ1-5; 7 nucleotides match TRBD1. This CDR3 has 15 residues. With 4 bases clipped from V and 0 bases from J, the junction kept 4 bases outside the gene matches. Germline CDR1 and CDR2: SGHDT and YYEEEE. The CDR3 region is CASSATGDSNQPQHF. The CDR3 region has the DNA TGTGCCAGCAGCGCAACAGGGGATAGCAATCAGCCCCAGCATTTT.

This clone showed up just a few times. The V gene is TRBV30, the J gene TRBJ1-2; D uncertain. V lost 3 bases and J 1 base, leaving 12 bases between the germline ends. The CDR3 totals 14 residues. CDR1 and CDR2 (germline): GTSNPN, SVGIG (reference sequence). The CDR3 protein is CAWRGGGDNYGYTF. The CDR3 DNA follows: TGTGCCTGGAGGGGCGGTGGTGATAACTATGGCTACACCTTC. Drawing the rest from reference TRBV30 and TRBJ1-2, the complete variable domain is SQTIHQWPATLVQPVGSPLSLECTVEGTSNPNLYWYRQAAGRGLQLLFYSVGIGQISSEVPQNLSASRPQDRQFILSSKKLLLSDSGFYLCAWRGGGDNYGYTFGSGTRLTVV.

This clone was recorded a few times. CDR3 loop: CASSLGGDYNEQFF. CDR3 nucleotides: TGTGCCAGCAGCTTAGGAGGGGACTACAATGAGCAGTTCTTC. V is TRBV7-3 and J is TRBJ2-1; TRBD2 might be the D (6 bases). Germline-derived CDR1 and CDR2 are SGHTA and FQGTGA. The CDR3 sequence is 14 residues long. The germline V and J ends were trimmed by 2 bases and 3 bases, with 8 bases remaining between them.

The chain is built from TRBV7-2 and TRBJ1-2; D call uncertain. CDR1 SGHTA and CDR2 FQGNSA come from the germline V gene. Trimming removed 1 base from V and 8 bases from J, with 14 bases in between. The CDR3 loop spans 14 amino acids. The CDR3 spells CASSLGRPLMGYTF. The CDR3 DNA sequence: TGTGCCAGCAGCTTAGGCAGACCCCTTATGGGCTACACCTTC.

This clone was seen only once. The gene calls are TRBV27 and TRBJ1-3; weak D call: TRBD1 (6 bases). Trimming pared 6 bases from V and 6 bases from J, leaving 9 bases between. CDR1 and CDR2 (germline): MNHEY, SMNVEV (reference sequence). The CDR3 runs 12 residues. CDR3 nucleotides: TGTGCCAGCAGCTACAGGGCAAACACCATATATTTT. Its protein product is CASSYRANTIYF.

This chain connects TRBV7-3 to TRBJ2-3, with 8 bases identical to TRBD2. Germline V gene data show CDR1 as SGHTA and CDR2 as FQGTGA. The CDR3 extends over 16 amino acids. V lost 4 bases to trimming and J lost 0 bases; unmatched junction nucleotides: 6. This chain's CDR3 is CASSSLSSGSTDTQYF. CDR3 DNA: TGTGCCAGCAGCTCTCTTTCTAGCGGGAGCACAGATACGCAGTATTTT. Complete variable domain (other parts from reference TRBV7-3 and TRBJ2-3): GAGVSQTPSNKVTEKGKYVELRCDPISGHTALYWYRQSLGQGPEFLIYFQGTGAADDSGLPNDRFFAVRPEGSVSTLKIQRTERGDSAVYLCASSSLSSGSTDTQYFGPGTRLTVL.

The chain carries TRBV15 and TRBJ1-5, with 7 bases matching TRBD1. The CDR3 extends over 17 amino acids. The V segment lost 0 bases and the J segment 3 bases; nucleotides outside the gene matches: 8. Germline V lookup: CDR1 LNHNV, CDR2 YYDKDF (reference sequence). Here the CDR3 DNA reads TGTGCCACCAGCAGAGAAGCGGGGACAGCAGACAATCAGCCCCAGCATTTT. It codes for CATSREAGTADNQPQHF.

The V and J genes are TRBV21-1 and TRBJ1-6; the table gives TRBD1 as D, unverified against the DNA. TRBV21-1 is a pseudogene segment. The CDR3 extends over 18 amino acids. The CDR3 DNA reads TGTGCCAGCACATACCCGGAAGGCAGGGTCGTCTATAATTCACCCCTCCACTTT. Translating gives CASTYPEGRVVYNSPLHF.

The rearrangement links TRBV5-8 to TRBJ2-3; 7 bases map to TRBD1. Trimming at V came to 4 bases and at J to 2 bases, leaving 7 bases not matched to a gene. The CDR3 runs 15 residues. In germline, CDR1 is SGHTS, CDR2 YDEGEE. CDR3 region: CASSTDRVATDTQYF. CDR3 sequence (DNA): TGTGCCAGCAGCACCGACAGGGTCGCCACAGATACGCAGTATTTT.

The chain uses TRBV30 and TRBJ2-2, with 12 bases matching TRBD1. Trimming cost V 2 bases and J 8 bases; bases outside gene matches: 9. CDR1 is GTSNPN and CDR2 is SVGIG in the germline V gene (reference sequence). There are 16 residues in the CDR3. Written as DNA, the CDR3 is TGTGCCTGGAGTTCGGGACAGGGGGCGCCCGGGGGGGAGCTGTTTTTT. It specifies CAWSSGQGAPGGELFF.

The genes are TRBV9 and TRBJ2-7; 7 bases are shared with TRBD2. The CDR3 has 14 amino acids. V lost 4 bases to trimming and J lost 6 bases; unmatched junction nucleotides: 10. Looked up from germline, CDR1 is SGDLS and CDR2 is YYNGEE. CDR3 nucleotide sequence: TGTGCCAGCAGCCGCCAGGCGGGAGATGGCGAGCAGTACTTC. This codes for CASSRQAGDGEQYF. The variable domain in full, completed from reference TRBV9 and TRBJ2-7, reads DSGVTQTPKHLITATGQRVTLRCSPRSGDLSVYWYQQSLDQGLQFLIQYYNGEERAKGNILERFSAQQFPDLHSELNLSSLELGDSALYFCASSRQAGDGEQYFGPGTRLTVT.

In its sample, this clone was seen once. The chain joins TRBV18 to TRBJ2-3; TRBD2 aligns across 9 bases. The CDR3 loop spans 18 amino acids. V shed 6 bases, J shed 0 bases, and the junction held 13 bases outside the gene matches. Per germline, CDR1 KGHSH and CDR2 LQKENI. CDR3 region: CASSRGLAGLRSTDTQYF. For the CDR3, the DNA is TGTGCCAGCTCCCGGGGGCTAGCGGGGCTCCGAAGCACAGATACGCAGTATTTT.

The genes are TRBV10-3 and TRBJ2-5, with D unclear. CDR3 length: 12 residues. Germline assignment: CDR1 ENHRY and CDR2 SYGVKD. V lost 3 bases and J lost 5, with 7 bases in between. DNA of the CDR3: TGTGCCATCAGTGACCACCCGGAGACCCAGTACTTC. This gives the protein CAISDHPETQYF.

The chain uses TRBV14 and TRBJ1-6, with D possibly matching TRBD1 (5 bases). The V gene's germline CDR1 is SGHDN and CDR2 FVKESK. There are 17 residues in the CDR3. The germline V and J ends were trimmed by 4 bases and 2 bases, with 15 bases remaining between them. CDR3 region: CASSPEGRGAYNSPLHF. In DNA form, the CDR3 reads TGTGCCAGCAGCCCCGAGGGTCGGGGCGCCTATAATTCACCCCTCCACTTT.

The chain has TRBV6-1 and TRBJ1-2; D remains ambiguous. The germline CDR1 and CDR2 sequences are MNHNS and SASEGT. The CDR3 is 11 residues long. Trimming removed 10 bases at V and 4 bases at J, with 10 bases between. The CDR3 DNA follows: TGTGCCACTACGGGGTTCTATGGCTACACCTTC. It is translated as CATTGFYGYTF.

The V and J genes are TRBV19 and TRBJ2-7; 11 positions match TRBD1. V gave up 6 bases and J gave up 7 bases; unmatched junction bases: 11. The V gene's germline CDR1 is LNHDA and CDR2 SQIVND (reference sequence). There are 15 residues in the CDR3. The CDR3: CASSLTWDRGREQYF. The CDR3 DNA reads TGTGCCAGTAGCCTCACCTGGGACAGGGGGAGGGAGCAGTACTTC.

V gene TRBV11-3 combines with J gene TRBJ1-1; tentatively, D is TRBD1 (5 bases). V lost 5 bases, J lost 5 bases, and 15 bases lay in between. The germline gives CDR1 SGHNT, CDR2 YENEEA. The length of the CDR3 is 14 residues. The CDR3 coding sequence is TGTGCCAGCAGCCTGGGCGGGGCGGCGACTGAAGCTTTCTTT. This sequence encodes CASSLGGAATEAFF.